These 12 T cell receptor beta chains were all obtained from the same sample, sequenced in a study of beta chain features in type 1 diabetes (dated by TCRdb to the late 2010s). Overall study outcomes, separate from this receptor: Type 1 diabetes patients showed a moderate but significant shortening of TCRB CDR3 length in all four CD4+ subsets.

These receptors have no known antigen. Library preparation was by the immunoSEQ multiplex PCR assay. All of the isolated RNA was reverse transcribed with the High Capacity cDNA Reverse Transcription Kit, so expressed TCRB transcripts were sequenced. TCRdb limited this immuneACCESS table to in-frame rearrangements with V and J called. A share of clones is missing; checked studies link under half to unresolved V genes, and the rest is unexplained. A total of more than 250,000 clones appear in this sample, around 15% of them only once. 0.015% to 0.02% of the sample is taken by the ten largest. The sequenced sample was naive CD4+ T cells from blood. The cell subset or site label of this sample denotes: true naive CD4+ T cells. Source of these receptors: a man under 40 with type 1 diabetes.

The V and J genes are TRBV5-4 and TRBJ1-1, with 8 nucleotides matching TRBD1. There are 13 residues in the CDR3. V lost 4 bases, J lost 5 bases, and 4 bases stayed unmatched. The germline gives CDR1 SGHNT, CDR2 YYREEE (reference sequence). The CDR3 reads CASSGRGLTEAFF. CDR3 in DNA: TGTGCCAGCAGCGGCAGGGGGCTTACTGAAGCTTTCTTT.

The CDR3 DNA sequence: TGTGCCAGCAGTTACTCCCAGGGTAGCTATGGCTACACCTTC. It yields the protein CASSYSQGSYGYTF. The chain uses TRBV6-6 and TRBJ1-2, with D possibly being TRBD1 (5 bases). Between the trimmed V and J ends, which lost 0 bases and 4 bases, there was a span of 9 bases. CDR1 and CDR2 (germline): MNHNY, SVGAGI (reference sequence). This CDR3 is built from 14 residues.

This rearrangement joins TRBV28 to TRBJ2-2; D unresolved. V was cut by 2 bases and J by 4 bases, with 17 bases left in between. The germline V gene has CDR1 MDHEN and CDR2 SYDVKM. CDR3 length: 17 amino acids. CDR3 sequence (DNA): TGTGCCAGCAGTTTAGCGGAGCCGGCTAGAGGCACCGGGGAGCTGTTTTTT. It codes for CASSLAEPARGTGELFF. Using reference TRBV28 and TRBJ2-2 for the parts outside the CDR3, the full variable domain is DVKVTQSSRYLVKRTGEKVFLECVQDMDHENMFWYRQDPGLGLRLIYFSYDVKMKEKGDIPEGYSVSREKKERFSLILESASTNQTSMYLCASSLAEPARGTGELFFGEGSRLTVL.

This clone was picked up a small number of times. V gene TRBV28 combines with J gene TRBJ2-1, with D possibly TRBD1 on 5 matching bases. Trimming removed 8 bases from V and 4 bases from J, with 9 bases in between. The germline V gene has CDR1 MDHEN and CDR2 SYDVKM. CDR3 length: 12 amino acids. CDR3 in amino acids: CASLDTYNEQFF. The CDR3 nucleotides are TGTGCCAGCTTGGACACGTACAATGAGCAGTTCTTC. Variable domain in full (rest from reference TRBV28 and TRBJ2-1): DVKVTQSSRYLVKRTGEKVFLECVQDMDHENMFWYRQDPGLGLRLIYFSYDVKMKEKGDIPEGYSVSREKKERFSLILESASTNQTSMYLCASLDTYNEQFFGPGTRLTVL.

Written as DNA, the CDR3 is TGTGCCAGCTCCCCTAGAGAGGATATACAGCCCCAGCATTTT. Protein product: CASSPREDIQPQHF. V is TRBV18 and J is TRBJ1-5; D gene unclear. The CDR3 sequence is 14 residues long. The germline V gene encodes CDR1 KGHSH and CDR2 LQKENI. The V end was cut by 6 bases, the J end by 7 bases, with 16 bases between.

This rearrangement joins TRBV5-6 to TRBJ2-2; D perhaps matches TRBD1 (6 bases). CDR1 is SGHDT, CDR2 YYEEEE, per germline. Trimming removed 4 bases from V and 1 base from J, with 8 bases in between. The length of the CDR3 is 14 residues. The CDR3 sequence is CASSPTGNTGELFF. The CDR3 DNA sequence: TGTGCCAGCAGCCCGACAGGGAACACCGGGGAGCTGTTTTTT. Together with reference TRBV5-6 and TRBJ2-2, the CDR3 gives the full variable domain: DAGVTQSPTHLIKTRGQQVTLRCSPKSGHDTVSWYQQALGQGPQFIFQYYEEEERQRGNFPDRFSGHQFPNYSSELNVNALLLGDSALYLCASSPTGNTGELFFGEGSRLTVL.

The CDR3 nucleotides read TGCGCCAGCAGCAAGCTCGCGGGAGGAGAGACCCAGTACTTC. It translates to CASSKLAGGETQYF. V is TRBV5-1 and J is TRBJ2-5, with 8 nucleotides matching TRBD2. After removal of 4 bases from V and 4 bases from J, the junction contained 6 bases not matched to a gene. The CDR3 loop spans 14 amino acids. Per the germline V gene, CDR1 is SGHRS and CDR2 is YFSETQ.

This clone was found a few times. The rearrangement joins TRBV30 to TRBJ2-1; D might be TRBD2 (6 bases). Trimming took 7 bases from V and 6 from J, leaving 13 bases between them. Germline CDR1 reads GTSNPN; CDR2 reads SVGIG (reference sequence). The CDR3 runs to 12 residues. The CDR3 DNA is TGTGCCTTCCCAGGAGGGCGCAATGAGCAGTTCTTC. Residues: CAFPGGRNEQFF.

This clone was seen a few times. The rearrangement joins TRBV10-3 to TRBJ2-7, with 9 bases lining up with TRBD1. V lost 6 bases, J lost 5 bases, and 8 bases stayed unmatched. The germline CDR1 and CDR2 sequences are ENHRY and SYGVKD. This CDR3 comprises 14 residues. The DNA for the CDR3 is TGTGCCATCAGAAACGGACAGGGGAAGGACGAGCAGTACTTC. Its translation: CAIRNGQGKDEQYF.

V usage is TRBV18 and J usage is TRBJ1-3; D ambiguous. The V end was cut by 4 bases, the J end by 2 bases, with 3 bases between. The CDR3 consists of 12 residues. Germline assignment: CDR1 KGHSH and CDR2 LQKENI. CDR3 coding DNA: TGTGCCAGCTCACAGCCTGGAAACACCATATATTTT. This codes for CASSQPGNTIYF.

J is TRBJ2-3 and V is TRBV10-3; 9 bases are shared with TRBD2. CDR1 ENHRY and CDR2 SYGVKD come from the germline V gene. This CDR3 is built from 14 residues. V gave up 6 bases and J gave up 6 bases; unmatched junction bases: 7. Here the CDR3 DNA reads TGTGCCATCAGGCGGGAGGGCCGGGGGGATACGCAGTATTTT. Its translation is CAIRREGRGDTQYF.

The chain links TRBV19 to TRBJ1-5; D unresolved. Between the trimmed V and J ends, which lost 2 bases and 3 bases, there was a span of 8 bases. In germline, CDR1 is LNHDA, CDR2 SQIVND (reference sequence). This CDR3 is 14 amino acids long. The chain's CDR3 is CASSIRVNNQPQHF. The CDR3 DNA is TGTGCCAGTAGTATACGAGTGAACAATCAGCCCCAGCATTTT.